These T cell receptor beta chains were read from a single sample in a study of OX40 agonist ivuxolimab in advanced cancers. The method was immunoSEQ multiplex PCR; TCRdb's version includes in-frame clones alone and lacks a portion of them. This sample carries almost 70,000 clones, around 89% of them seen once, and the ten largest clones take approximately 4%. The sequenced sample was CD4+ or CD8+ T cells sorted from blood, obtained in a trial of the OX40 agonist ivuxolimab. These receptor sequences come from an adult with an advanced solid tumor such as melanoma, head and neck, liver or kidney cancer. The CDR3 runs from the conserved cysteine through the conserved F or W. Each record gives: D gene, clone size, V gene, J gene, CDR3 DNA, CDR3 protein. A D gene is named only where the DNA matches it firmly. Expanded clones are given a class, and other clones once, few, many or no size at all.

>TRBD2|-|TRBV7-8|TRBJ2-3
TGTGCCAGCAGCCCCATCCCCGGGACTAGCGGGAACACAGATACGCAGTATTTT
CASSPIPGTSGNTDTQYF
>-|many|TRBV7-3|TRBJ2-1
TGTGCCAGCAGCCCCCAGACTAGCAATGAGCAGTTCTTC
CASSPQTSNEQFF
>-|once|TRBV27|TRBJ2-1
TGTGCCAGCAGCCCTGGGATAAGACTAATAGACAATGAGCAGTTCTTC
CASSPGIRLIDNEQFF
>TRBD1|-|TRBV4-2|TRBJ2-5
TGTGCCAGCAGCCGGGACAGGAACCAAGAGACCCAGTACTTC
CASSRDRNQETQYF
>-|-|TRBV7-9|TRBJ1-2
TGTGCCAGCAGCTTTGAGGGCACATTGGGATATGGCTACACCTTC
CASSFEGTLGYGYTF
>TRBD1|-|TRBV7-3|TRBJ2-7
TGTGCCAGCAGCACCCGGGACAGGGGACTCTACGAGCAGTACTTC
CASSTRDRGLYEQYF
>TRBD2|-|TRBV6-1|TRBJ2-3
TGTGCCAGCAGTCCTCTCGGGGGGGTGGGTGATACGCAGTATTTT
CASSPLGGVGDTQYF
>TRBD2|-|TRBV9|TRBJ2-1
TGTGCCAGCAGTGATTGGACTAGCGGGGTATACAATGAGCAGTTCTTC
CASSDWTSGVYNEQFF
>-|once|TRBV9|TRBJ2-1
TGTGCCAGCAGCGTAGCCGGGGACCGCTTGGGGGGTGAGCAGTTCTTC
CASSVAGDRLGGEQFF
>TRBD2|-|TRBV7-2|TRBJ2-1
TGTGCCAGCAGCTGGACTAGCGGGATTTACAATGAGCAGTTCTTC
CASSWTSGIYNEQFF
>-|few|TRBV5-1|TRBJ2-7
TGCGCCAGCAGCTTGGGGGGGGGCGACCTCCCCTACGAGCAGTACTTC
CASSLGGGDLPYEQYF
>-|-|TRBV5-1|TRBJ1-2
TGCGCCAGCAGCTTGCAGGAATCTAACTATGGCTACACCTTC
CASSLQESNYGYTF
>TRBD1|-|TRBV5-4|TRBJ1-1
TGTGCCAGCAGCTTGGGACAGGGGGTTGTCACTGAAGCTTTCTTT
CASSLGQGVVTEAFF
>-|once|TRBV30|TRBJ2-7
TGTGCCTGGAGTGTCCTAGTAGGGTCCTACGAGCAGTACTTC
CAWSVLVGSYEQYF
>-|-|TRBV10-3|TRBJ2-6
TGTGCCATCAGCCCATCTGGGGCCAACGTCCTGACTTTC
CAISPSGANVLTF
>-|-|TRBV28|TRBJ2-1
TGTGCCAGCAGATCCGGGACTTGGGATGAGCAGTTCTTC
CASRSGTWDEQFF
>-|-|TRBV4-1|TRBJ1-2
TGCGCCAGCAGCCAAGACCCACAGGGAAACTATGGCTACACCTTC
CASSQDPQGNYGYTF
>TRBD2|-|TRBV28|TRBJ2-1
TGTGCCAGCGACCCCTCTAGCGGGAGACCCTCCTACAATGAGCAGTTCTTC
CASDPSSGRPSYNEQFF
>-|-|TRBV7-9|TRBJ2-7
TGTGCCAGCAGCCAAGAAGCCGCGGGATCCGACGAGGGGGAGCAGTACTTC
CASSQEAAGSDEGEQYF
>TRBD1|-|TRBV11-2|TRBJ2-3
TGTGCCAGCAGCCGACAGGGGGCGACGAGCACAGATACGCAGTATTTT
CASSRQGATSTDTQYF
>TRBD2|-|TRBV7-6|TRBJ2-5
TGTGCCAGCAGCACCGGCGGCGGGGGGGGGCCCCTCCAGTACTTC
CASSTGGGGGPLQYF
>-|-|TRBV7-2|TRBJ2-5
TGTGCCAGCAGCTTAGGGCCGCTTCAAGAGACCCAGTACTTC
CASSLGPLQETQYF
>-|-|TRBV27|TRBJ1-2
TGTGCCAGCAGTCCCACTTCCGGCTTTACTCCACCTTACACCTTC
CASSPTSGFTPPYTF
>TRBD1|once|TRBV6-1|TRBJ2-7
TGTGCCAGCGTTGACAGGGTGTACGAGCAGTACTTC
CASVDRVYEQYF
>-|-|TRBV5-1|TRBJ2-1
TGCGCCAGCAGCCCGAGGACTGACGGCAATGAGCAGTTCTTC
CASSPRTDGNEQFF
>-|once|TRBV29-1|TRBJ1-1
TGCAGCGTTGAAGATATCAGGACAGCGAACACTGAAGCTTTCTTT
CSVEDIRTANTEAFF
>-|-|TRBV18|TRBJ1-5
TGTGCCAGCTCACCACCCAGCCAGGCAAACAATCAGCCCCAGCATTTT
CASSPPSQANNQPQHF
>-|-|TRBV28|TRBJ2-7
TGTGCCAGCAGTTCCGTAAGCTCCTACGAGCAGTACTTC
CASSSVSSYEQYF
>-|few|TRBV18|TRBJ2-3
TGTGCCAGCACCACCAGGGGCGCAGGCACAGATACGCAGTATTTT
CASTTRGAGTDTQYF
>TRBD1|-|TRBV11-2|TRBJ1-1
TGTGCCAGCAGCCTCAGGACAGGGGGCTTCACTGAAGCTTTCTTT
CASSLRTGGFTEAFF
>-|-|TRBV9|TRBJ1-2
TGTGCCAGCAGCGTAGAATCGGGGATCTATGGCTACACCTTC
CASSVESGIYGYTF
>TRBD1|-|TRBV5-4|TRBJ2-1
TGTGCCAGCAGCCGATCCGGGACAGGGGGCAATGAGCAGTTCTTC
CASSRSGTGGNEQFF
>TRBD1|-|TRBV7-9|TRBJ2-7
TGTGCCAGCAGCTCGGGACAGTTTACCTACGAGCAGTACTTC
CASSSGQFTYEQYF
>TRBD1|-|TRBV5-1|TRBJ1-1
TGCGCCAGCAGCTTGGGACAGGGTCGGGGCACTGAAGCTTTCTTT
CASSLGQGRGTEAFF
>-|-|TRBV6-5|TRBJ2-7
TGTGCCAGCAGTTACTCACTCGAGCAGTACTTC
CASSYSLEQYF
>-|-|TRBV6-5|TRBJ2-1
TGTGCCAGCAGTGACTCCAATGAGCAGTTCTTC
CASSDSNEQFF
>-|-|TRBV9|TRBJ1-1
TGTGCCAGCAGCGTAGCAGGATCAGGACTTGAAGCTTTCTTT
CASSVAGSGLEAFF
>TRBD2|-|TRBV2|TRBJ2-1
TGTGCCAGCAGTGGACTAGCGGGCCGAGAACACAATGAGCAGTTCTTC
CASSGLAGREHNEQFF
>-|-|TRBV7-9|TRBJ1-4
TGTGCCAGCAGCCCCGGGAGCGCTAATGAAAAACTGTTTTTT
CASSPGSANEKLFF
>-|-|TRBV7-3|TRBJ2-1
TGTGCCAGCAGCTTGAACAGGGCGGATGAGCAGTTCTTC
CASSLNRADEQFF
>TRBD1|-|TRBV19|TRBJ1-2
TGTGCCAGTAGTAAGGACAGGGGTGGCTATGGCTACACCTTC
CASSKDRGGYGYTF
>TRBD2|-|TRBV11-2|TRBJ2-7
TGTGCCAGCAGCGTACTAGCGGGATCTACCTACGAGCAGTACTTC
CASSVLAGSTYEQYF
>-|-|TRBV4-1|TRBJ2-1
TGCGCCAGCAGCCAAGTTACGGGAGAGCAGTTCTTC
CASSQVTGEQFF
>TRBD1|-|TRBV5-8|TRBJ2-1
TGTGCCAGCAGTTTGGCAGGGGGCACCTACAATGAGCAGTTCTTC
CASSLAGGTYNEQFF
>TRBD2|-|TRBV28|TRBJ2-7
TGTGCCAGCAGTTTACACCTAGCGGGGTCCTACGAGCAGTACTTC
CASSLHLAGSYEQYF
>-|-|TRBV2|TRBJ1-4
TGTGCCAGCAGTGGACTGGAAAGTGAAAAACTGTTTTTT
CASSGLESEKLFF
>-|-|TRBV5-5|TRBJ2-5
TGTGCCAGCAGCTCCTGGGCTAGTCAAGAGACCCAGTACTTC
CASSSWASQETQYF
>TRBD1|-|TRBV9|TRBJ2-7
TGTGCCAGCAGCGTAGCTCAGGGACAGGGGTCGGCCTACGAGCAGTACTTC
CASSVAQGQGSAYEQYF
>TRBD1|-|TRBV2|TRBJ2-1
TGTGCCAGCGGACAGGGGCTCTACAATGAGCAGTTCTTC
CASGQGLYNEQFF
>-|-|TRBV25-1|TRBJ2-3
TGTGCCAGCAGTGAGGCAGGGGTGCTCACAGATACGCAGTATTTT
CASSEAGVLTDTQYF
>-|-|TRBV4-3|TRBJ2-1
TGCGCCAGCAGCCAAGATCTGGGGAGCTCCTACAATGAGCAGTTCTTC
CASSQDLGSSYNEQFF